This is a list of T cell receptor beta chains from one sample in a study of T cell responses to AZD1222 COVID-19 vaccine. The protocol was immunoSEQ multiplex PCR, while the TCRdb copy is restricted to in-frame clones and leaves out a portion. This table holds approximately 70,000 clones, roughly 88% found once. The specimen was peripheral blood, collected on day 0 of AZD1222 vaccination. The receptors were sampled from an adult in good health. Each CDR3 is given with its conserved first and last residue. The D gene is left open where the match is weak. Part of the rows lack a size; the others show once, few, many or a class for expanded clones.

D | size | J | V | DNA | CDR3
TRBD1 | - | TRBJ2-7 | TRBV25-1 | TGTGCCAGCAGTGCCCGACAGGGAAAGCAGTACTTC | CASSARQGKQYF
TRBD1 | many | TRBJ2-1 | TRBV9 | TGTGCCAGCAGCGTAGCCTACAGGGGGGATGAGCAGTTCTTC | CASSVAYRGDEQFF
- | - | TRBJ1-1 | TRBV6-5 | TGTGCCAGCACCATCTGGGGGCACACTGAAGCTTTCTTT | CASTIWGHTEAFF
- | - | TRBJ2-2 | TRBV19 | TGTGCCAGTAGTACCCGGAAAGCCGGGGAGCTGTTTTTT | CASSTRKAGELFF
- | - | TRBJ1-6 | TRBV30 | TGTGCCTGGGGAACGACCAGATCACCCCTCCACTTT | CAWGTTRSPLHF
- | few | TRBJ2-1 | TRBV28 | TGTGCCAGCAGTTACTGGAGGTCCCACAATGAGCAGTTCTTC | CASSYWRSHNEQFF
- | - | TRBJ2-7 | TRBV27 | TGTGCCAGCAGTCCTAGCCGACGGCACTACGAGCAGTACTTC | CASSPSRRHYEQYF
- | - | TRBJ1-1 | TRBV4-2 | TGTGCCAGCAGCCAAGTTATGTCGACTCAGGGTGAAGCTTTCTTT | CASSQVMSTQGEAFF
TRBD2 | once | TRBJ2-3 | TRBV4-2 | TGTGCCAGCAGCCTTCTAGCGGGGGGTAGCACAGATACGCAGTATTTT | CASSLLAGGSTDTQYF
TRBD1 | - | TRBJ1-1 | TRBV6-5 | TGTGCCAGCAGCCGACAGGGGGTCTGGACTGAAGCTTTCTTT | CASSRQGVWTEAFF
TRBD2 | - | TRBJ2-1 | TRBV7-8 | TGTGCCAGCAGCTCAGACGGGGGAGGGCCGAGGAATGAGCAGTTCTTC | CASSSDGGGPRNEQFF
- | few | TRBJ2-2 | TRBV5-1 | TGCGCCAGCAGCTTGGAAGGGACAACCAACACCGGGGAGCTGTTTTTT | CASSLEGTTNTGELFF
- | - | TRBJ2-7 | TRBV28 | TGTGCCAGCAGTTCAGGGGCCGTTGGCGAGCAGTACTTC | CASSSGAVGEQYF
TRBD1 | - | TRBJ1-5 | TRBV6-5 | TGTGCCAGCAGACCAGGGACAGATCGGGTACAGCCCCAGCATTTT | CASRPGTDRVQPQHF
- | few | TRBJ2-2 | TRBV9 | TGTGCCAGCAGCGCAGCAGCGAACACCGGGGAGCTGTTTTTT | CASSAAANTGELFF
- | few | TRBJ2-1 | TRBV7-2 | TGTGCCAGCAGCTTAGATGGCACCGATGAGCAGTTCTTC | CASSLDGTDEQFF
- | - | TRBJ1-2 | TRBV4-1 | TGCGCCAGCAGCCAAGATAGAAATCCTCCTATGAGTGGCTACACCTTC | CASSQDRNPPMSGYTF
- | - | TRBJ1-4 | TRBV25-1 | TGTGCCAGCAGTGCTGTGTGGGGTAATGAAAAACTGTTTTTT | CASSAVWGNEKLFF
- | - | TRBJ2-5 | TRBV18 | TGTGCCAGCTCACCAGTCCCCAATTATGAGACCCAGTACTTC | CASSPVPNYETQYF
- | - | TRBJ2-2 | TRBV24-1 | TGTGCCACCAGTGACCACAGGGAAACCGGGGAGCTGTTTTTT | CATSDHRETGELFF
- | - | TRBJ2-7 | TRBV7-9 | TGTGCCAGCAGCTTAGTTGGACAGCTCGGGGAGCAGTACTTC | CASSLVGQLGEQYF
- | once | TRBJ1-2 | TRBV2 | TGTGCCAGCAGTGTCCAACAGGGTTCCTCCGGATATGGCTACACCTTC | CASSVQQGSSGYGYTF
- | few | TRBJ2-4 | TRBV4-3 | TGCGCCAGCAGCCAAGACGTAGGGTCCAAAAACATTCAGTACTTC | CASSQDVGSKNIQYF
- | - | TRBJ1-4 | TRBV11-2 | TGTGCCAGCAGCTTAGATCAAGGGGAACTGTTTTTT | CASSLDQGELFF
- | - | TRBJ2-1 | TRBV5-1 | TGCGCCAGCAGCTTGGCCTTAGCAGGCAATGAGCAGTTCTTC | CASSLALAGNEQFF
- | - | TRBJ1-5 | TRBV21-1 | TGTGCCAGCAGCAAAGGGGGACAGGGTTTGGATCAGCCCCAGCATTTT | CASSKGGQGLDQPQHF
- | - | TRBJ1-3 | TRBV19 | TGTGCCAGCGAACCGACATCTTACTCTGGAAACACCATATATTTT | CASEPTSYSGNTIYF
- | - | TRBJ2-2 | TRBV6-2/TRBV6-3 | TGTGCCAGCAGTTTCCGGGGGATCGGGGAGCTGTTTTTT | CASSFRGIGELFF
- | - | TRBJ2-7 | TRBV28 | TGTGCCAGCAGGGCAGGGGTAACCCCAGGGTACGAGCAGTACTTC | CASRAGVTPGYEQYF
TRBD1 | - | TRBJ2-7 | TRBV7-9 | TGTGCCAGCAGCCCCGGGACAGGGTATGTGTACGAGCAGTACTTC | CASSPGTGYVYEQYF
- | - | TRBJ2-2 | TRBV29-1 | TGCAGCGTTGCCCAACGTAGTTCGGGCACCGGGGAGCTGTTTTTT | CSVAQRSSGTGELFF
TRBD1 | - | TRBJ1-1 | TRBV6-5 | TGTGCCAGCCGAACAGGGGGCGCTTGGACTGAAGCTTTCTTT | CASRTGGAWTEAFF
- | - | TRBJ1-4 | TRBV30 | TGTGCCTGGAGGGGTGGGGTGCAGGGTGAAAAACTGTTTTTT | CAWRGGVQGEKLFF
TRBD2 | - | TRBJ2-7 | TRBV9 | TGTGCCAGCAGCGTAGTCCCCACAGGCCTCGGAGTAGCGGGAGCCCCCGGGCAGTACTTC | CASSVVPTGLGVAGAPGQYF
- | - | TRBJ1-1 | TRBV4-1 | TGCGCCAGCAGCCAAGCCCCCTTAGGCACGACAGTGAACACTGAAGCTTTCTTT | CASSQAPLGTTVNTEAFF
- | - | TRBJ2-5 | TRBV14 | TGTGCCAGCAGCCAAGCGTTGGGGGGCGGGCAGACCCAGTACTTC | CASSQALGGGQTQYF
- | - | TRBJ1-5 | TRBV7-9 | TGTGCCAGCAGCCAGGGTGGTCAGCCCCAGCATTTT | CASSQGGQPQHF
TRBD1 | - | TRBJ1-3 | TRBV5-4 | TGTGCCAGCAGGCTACAGGGGTCGGGAAACACCATATATTTT | CASRLQGSGNTIYF
- | few | TRBJ2-3 | TRBV9 | TGTGCCAGCAGCGTAGCCCCGGGTGTGGCAGATACGCAGTATTTT | CASSVAPGVADTQYF
TRBD2 | once | TRBJ2-7 | TRBV28 | TGTGCCAGCAGGCCGACTAGCGGGGGGACCTACGAGCAGTACTTC | CASRPTSGGTYEQYF
- | once | TRBJ1-1 | TRBV7-9 | TGTGCCAGCAGCTTACCCATAAGACAGGCAGCTTTCTTT | CASSLPIRQAAFF
- | - | TRBJ1-6 | TRBV19 | TGTGCCAGTAGACCTCAGGAAAGCTCCTATAATTCACCCCTCCACTTT | CASRPQESSYNSPLHF
TRBD1 | - | TRBJ1-1 | TRBV6-1 | TGTGCCAGCAGCAACCGTGGGACAGACAACACTGAAGCTTTCTTT | CASSNRGTDNTEAFF
- | - | TRBJ1-6 | TRBV7-8 | TGTGCCAGCAGCTTAGCGGGGACGGGGGTATCACCCCTCCACTTT | CASSLAGTGVSPLHF
- | - | TRBJ1-2 | TRBV5-6 | TGTGCCAGCAGCCCGGGACCCAAAGGGGGTTATGGCTACACCTTC | CASSPGPKGGYGYTF
TRBD2 | - | TRBJ2-6 | TRBV5-1 | TGCGCCAGCAGCTGGGTCAGCGGGGGCTCTGGGGCCAACGTCCTGACTTTC | CASSWVSGGSGANVLTF
TRBD1 | - | TRBJ2-1 | TRBV24-1 | TGTGCCACCAGTGAAACCGGGACAGGGAACTACAATGAGCAGTTCTTC | CATSETGTGNYNEQFF
- | - | TRBJ2-7 | TRBV3-1/TRBV3-2 | TGTGCCAGCAGCTATTCCTACGAGCAGTACTTC | CASSYSYEQYF
TRBD1 | - | TRBJ1-5 | TRBV6-1 | TGTGCCAGCAGTGAGTGGACAGGGCTTAATCAGCCCCAGCATTTT | CASSEWTGLNQPQHF
- | few | TRBJ1-2 | TRBV28 | TGTGCCAGCAGTTTAAAGCACCGGGGCCAGCAGCGCTACACCTTC | CASSLKHRGQQRYTF
- | few | TRBJ2-1 | TRBV7-3 | TGTGCCAGCAGCGCCGTGGGAGTCAATGAGCAGTTCTTC | CASSAVGVNEQFF
- | few | TRBJ1-5 | TRBV9 | TGTGCCAGCAGCGTAGAGGGCCACAATCAGCCCCAGCATTTT | CASSVEGHNQPQHF